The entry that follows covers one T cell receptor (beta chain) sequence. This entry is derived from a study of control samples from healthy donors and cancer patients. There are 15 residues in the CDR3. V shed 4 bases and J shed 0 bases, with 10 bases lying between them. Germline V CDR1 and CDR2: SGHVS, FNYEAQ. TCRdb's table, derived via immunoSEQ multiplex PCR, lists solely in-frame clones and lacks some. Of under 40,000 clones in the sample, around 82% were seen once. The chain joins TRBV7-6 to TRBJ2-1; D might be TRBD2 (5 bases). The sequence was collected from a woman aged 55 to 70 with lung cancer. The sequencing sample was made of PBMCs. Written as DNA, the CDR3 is TGTGCCAGCAGCTCGGGGTGGAGCTCCTACAATGAGCAGTTCTTC. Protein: CASSSGWSSYNEQFF. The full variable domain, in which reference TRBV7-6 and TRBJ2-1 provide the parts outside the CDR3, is GAGVSQSPRYKVTKRGQDVALRCDPISGHVSLYWYRQALGQGPEFLTYFNYEAQQDKSGLPNDRFSAERPEGSISTLTIQRTEQRDSAMYRCASSSGWSSYNEQFFGPGTRLTVL.